This T cell receptor beta chain was captured in a study of beta chain features in type 1 diabetes. General study results and limits: Cells expressing TCR highly could be over-represented by cDNA sequencing. The question of HLA type influencing TCRB rearrangement was one that remained unresolved here. Shorter TCRB CDR3s, moderately but significantly so, were found in Type 1 diabetes patients in all four CD4+ subsets.

The CDR3 covers 13 residues. The V segment lost 0 bases and the J segment 3 bases; nucleotides outside the gene matches: 2. Germline values: CDR1 SQVTM, CDR2 ANQGSEA. Expressed TCRB transcripts were sequenced because the entire RNA isolate underwent reverse transcription. Naive, central memory and regulatory T cell samples came to a mean of approximately 4 million reads. Using immunoSEQ multiplex PCR, the repertoire was profiled, and TCRdb retains in-frame clones only, with some absent. This table holds some 280,000 clones, roughly an eighth found once. Only a few counts were recorded for this clone. Antigen specificity is unknown.

Sequencing used naive CD4+ T cells from blood. This chain links TRBV29-1 with TRBJ2-7; TRBD1 matches at 7 bases. The receptor's source is a man in his thirties or forties with type 1 diabetes. DNA of the CDR3: TGCAGCGTTGAAGAGGCAGGGGGCTACGAGCAGTACTTC. Translating it yields CSVEEAGGYEQYF.